These 10 T cell receptor beta chains share one sample of origin, sequenced in a study of blood T cell repertoires in COVID-19 (dated by TCRdb to 2018 to 2021). Library generation was performed with the immunoSEQ multiplex PCR assay. The immuneACCESS repertoire file appears here via TCRdb, limited to in-frame rearrangements. These files lack a portion of the clones; in checked studies, under half of the deficit traces to unresolved V genes, and the cause of the others is not known. Here the sample has about 190,000 clones; 84% occur a single time. The top ten constitute approximately 3% of the sample. Sequencing used PBMCs or T cells enriched from blood (not recorded which). Receptor source: a woman in her twenties or thirties who had recovered from COVID-19.

V is TRBV28 and J is TRBJ1-2, with a possible D match to TRBD1 (5 bases). Per germline, CDR1 MDHEN and CDR2 SYDVKM. CDR3 length: 13 residues. V was pared by 8 bases and J by 5 bases, with 15 bases between. In DNA form, the CDR3 reads TGTGCCAGCCAGGATCAGGGCAAGTATGGCTACACCTTC. Protein: CASQDQGKYGYTF.

The CDR3 DNA follows: TGTGCCAGCAGCAATCAGCCAATTATGACAGGGGCCCTCTCCTACGAGCAGTACTTC. It is translated as CASSNQPIMTGALSYEQYF. The chain combines TRBV7-9 with TRBJ2-7, with TRBD1 identical over 8 bases. The CDR3 sequence is 19 residues long. With 5 bases clipped from V and 0 bases from J, the junction kept 18 bases outside the gene matches. The germline CDR1 and CDR2 sequences are SEHNR and FQNEAQ (reference sequence).

CDR3 residues: CASSLAKGDTQYF. The CDR3 nucleotides are TGCGCCAGCAGCTTGGCCAAGGGGGATACGCAGTATTTT. V and J are TRBV5-1 and TRBJ2-3; D might be TRBD1 (5 bases). Germline V gene data show CDR1 as SGHRS and CDR2 as YFSETQ. The V end lost 0 bases, the J end lost 6 bases, and 8 bases lay between the germline ends. This CDR3 has 13 amino acids. Supplemented by reference TRBV5-1 and TRBJ2-3, the full variable domain reads KAGVTQTPRYLIKTRGQQVTLSCSPISGHRSVSWYQQTPGQGLQFLFEYFSETQRNKGNFPGRFSGRQFSNSRSEMNVSTLELGDSALYLCASSLAKGDTQYFGPGTRLTVL.

The chain joins TRBV2 to TRBJ1-2; perhaps TRBD1 as D (6 bases). Germline CDR1 SNHLY, CDR2 FYNNEI. Trimming shortened V by 6 bases and J by 4 bases, and 12 bases separated the two germline ends. The length of the CDR3 is 13 residues. The CDR3 region is CASSRDKSYGYTF. CDR3 DNA: TGTGCCAGCAGCAGGGACAAGTCCTATGGCTACACCTTC.

V is TRBV10-1 and J is TRBJ2-3, with 8 bases matching TRBD2. V gave up 3 bases and J gave up 1 base; unmatched junction bases: 6. This CDR3 comprises 16 residues. Germline values: CDR1 WNHNN, CDR2 SYGVQD (reference sequence). The CDR3 reads CASSELTSGGTDTQYF. The CDR3 nucleotides read TGCGCCAGCAGTGAACTTACTAGCGGAGGCACAGATACGCAGTATTTT.

The gene calls are TRBV30 and TRBJ2-6; D unclear. The CDR3 consists of 14 residues. CDR1 GTSNPN and CDR2 SVGIG come from the germline V gene (reference sequence). Trimming cost V 2 bases and J 2 bases, with 7 bases left between them. CDR3 region: CAWSPGTGANVLTF. As DNA, the CDR3 is TGTGCCTGGAGTCCCGGTACTGGGGCCAACGTCCTGACTTTC. The whole variable domain, filled in from reference TRBV30 and TRBJ2-6, reads SQTIHQWPATLVQPVGSPLSLECTVEGTSNPNLYWYRQAAGRGLQLLFYSVGIGQISSEVPQNLSASRPQDRQFILSSKKLLLSDSGFYLCAWSPGTGANVLTFGAGSRLTVL.

J is TRBJ2-7 and V is TRBV14, with 7 nucleotides matching TRBD2. The length of the CDR3 is 13 residues. Germline lookup yields CDR1 SGHDN and CDR2 FVKESK. With V trimmed by 0 bases and J by 13 bases, 9 bases remained unmatched. In nucleotides, the CDR3 is TGTGCCAGCAGCCAAGAATGGGGAGGGAGAGTTTACTTC. Protein sequence: CASSQEWGGRVYF.

The V gene is TRBV7-8, the J gene TRBJ2-1, with TRBD1 identical over 9 bases. After removal of 2 bases from V and 6 bases from J, the junction contained 17 bases not matched to a gene. The CDR3 totals 19 residues. Germline values: CDR1 SGHVS, CDR2 FQNEAQ. The CDR3 spells CASSLRRPRTGAWSNEQFF. CDR3 DNA sequence: TGTGCCAGCAGCTTAAGGCGCCCCCGGACAGGGGCGTGGAGCAATGAGCAGTTCTTC.

The CDR3 DNA is TGTGCCAGCAGCGTTCACAGGGTCCCACAAGAGACCCAGTACTTC. It codes for CASSVHRVPQETQYF. The chain recombines TRBV9 with TRBJ2-5; D perhaps matches TRBD1 (6 bases). V gave up 2 bases and J gave up 2 bases, with 13 bases separating them. CDR3 length: 15 residues. CDR1 and CDR2 (germline): SGDLS, YYNGEE.

The chain has TRBV27 and TRBJ2-7, with 7 bases lining up with TRBD2. V lost 3 bases to trimming and J lost 6 bases; unmatched junction nucleotides: 8. The CDR3 contains 14 residues. Germline CDR1 and CDR2: MNHEY and SMNVEV (reference sequence). The CDR3: CASSLNGGSREQYV. Written as DNA, the CDR3 is TGTGCCAGCAGTTTGAACGGGGGGTCCCGCGAGCAGTACGTC.